Reported below is one TCR beta chain. Its antigen remains unknown. V was trimmed by 8 bases and J by 4 bases, leaving 15 bases between them. CDR1 is SNHLY and CDR2 is FYNNEI in the germline V gene. This CDR3 is 13 amino acids long. This sample was taken from a study of post-analysis software for immune sequencing data. Findings of the study overall: Elevated frequency relative to controls characterized about 5 TRBV segments in patients, TRBV5-6, TRBV5-1 and TRBV20-1 among them.

Prepared libraries of TCR beta cDNA carried unique molecular identifiers. TCRdb analysed the PCR reads with MiXCR anew, one entry per CDR3 protein. Of more than 450,000 distinct CDR3 sequences in the sample, about a third were seen once. This sequence was found in a girl aged 2-17 years with multiple sclerosis. Sequences were obtained from blood. The chain recombines TRBV2 with TRBJ2-7; a weak D match, TRBD2 (5 bases). CDR3 sequence (DNA): TGTGCCAGCGGATATGGAGGTGTGTACGAGCAGTACTTC. Translating it yields CASGYGGVYEQYF.